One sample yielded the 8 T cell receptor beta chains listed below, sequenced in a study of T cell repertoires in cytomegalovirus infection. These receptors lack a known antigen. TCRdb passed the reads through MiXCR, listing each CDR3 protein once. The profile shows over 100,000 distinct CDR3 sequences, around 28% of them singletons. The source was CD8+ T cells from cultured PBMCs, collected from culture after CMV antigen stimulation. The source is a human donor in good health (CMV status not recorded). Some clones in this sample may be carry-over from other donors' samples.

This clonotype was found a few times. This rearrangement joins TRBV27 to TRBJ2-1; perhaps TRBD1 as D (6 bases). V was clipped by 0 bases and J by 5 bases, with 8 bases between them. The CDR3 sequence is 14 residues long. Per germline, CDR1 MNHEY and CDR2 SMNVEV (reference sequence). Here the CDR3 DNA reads TGTGCCAGCAGTTTATCACAGGGCCACAATGAGCAGTTCTTC. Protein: CASSLSQGHNEQFF.

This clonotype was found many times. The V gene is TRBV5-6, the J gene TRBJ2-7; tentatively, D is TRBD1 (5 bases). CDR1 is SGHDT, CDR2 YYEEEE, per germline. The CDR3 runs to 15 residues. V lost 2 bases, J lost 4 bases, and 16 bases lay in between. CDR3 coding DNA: TGTGCCAGCAGCTTCCAGGGCGGCGGTATATACGAGCAGTACTTC. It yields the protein CASSFQGGGIYEQYF.

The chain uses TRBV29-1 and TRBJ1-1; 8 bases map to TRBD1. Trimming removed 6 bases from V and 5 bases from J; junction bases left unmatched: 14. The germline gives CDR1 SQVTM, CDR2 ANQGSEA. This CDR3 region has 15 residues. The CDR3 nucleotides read TGCAGCGTCGCCGACCTACAGGGGGTAAGGACTGAAGCTTTCTTT. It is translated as CSVADLQGVRTEAFF.

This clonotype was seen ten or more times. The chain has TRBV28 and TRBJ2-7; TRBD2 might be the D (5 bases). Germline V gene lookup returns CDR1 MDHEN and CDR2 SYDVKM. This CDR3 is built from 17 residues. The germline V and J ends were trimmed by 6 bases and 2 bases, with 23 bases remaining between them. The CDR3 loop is CASSESLLEGMPYEQYF. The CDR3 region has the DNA TGTGCCAGCAGCGAGTCCCTCCTTGAGGGTATGCCCTACGAGCAGTACTTC.

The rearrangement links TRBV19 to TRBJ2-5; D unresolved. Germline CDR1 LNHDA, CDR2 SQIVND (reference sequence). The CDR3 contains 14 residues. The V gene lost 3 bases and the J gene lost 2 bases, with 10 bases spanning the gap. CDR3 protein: CASSMGYGQETQYF. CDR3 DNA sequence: TGTGCCAGTAGTATGGGCTATGGGCAAGAGACCCAGTACTTC.

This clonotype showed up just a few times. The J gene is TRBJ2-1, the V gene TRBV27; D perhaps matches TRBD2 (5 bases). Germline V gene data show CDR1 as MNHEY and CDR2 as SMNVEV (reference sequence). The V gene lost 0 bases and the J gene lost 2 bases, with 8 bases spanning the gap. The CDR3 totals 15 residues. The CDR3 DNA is TGTGCCAGCAGTTTATCGAGGGCACCCTACAATGAGCAGTTCTTC. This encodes CASSLSRAPYNEQFF.

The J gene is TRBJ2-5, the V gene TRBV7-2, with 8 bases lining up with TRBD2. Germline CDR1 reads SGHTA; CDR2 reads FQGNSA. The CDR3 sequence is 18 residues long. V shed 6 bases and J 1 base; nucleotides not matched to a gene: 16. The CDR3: CASSLEGLYSGAQETQYF. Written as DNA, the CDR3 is TGTGCCAGCAGTCTAGAGGGCCTTTATAGCGGGGCCCAAGAGACCCAGTACTTC.

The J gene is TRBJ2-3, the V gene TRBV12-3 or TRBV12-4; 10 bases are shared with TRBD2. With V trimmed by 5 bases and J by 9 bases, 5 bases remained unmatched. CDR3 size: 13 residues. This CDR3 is CASSPTSGVTQYF. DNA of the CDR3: TGTGCCAGCAGTCCTACTAGCGGGGTAACGCAGTATTTT.